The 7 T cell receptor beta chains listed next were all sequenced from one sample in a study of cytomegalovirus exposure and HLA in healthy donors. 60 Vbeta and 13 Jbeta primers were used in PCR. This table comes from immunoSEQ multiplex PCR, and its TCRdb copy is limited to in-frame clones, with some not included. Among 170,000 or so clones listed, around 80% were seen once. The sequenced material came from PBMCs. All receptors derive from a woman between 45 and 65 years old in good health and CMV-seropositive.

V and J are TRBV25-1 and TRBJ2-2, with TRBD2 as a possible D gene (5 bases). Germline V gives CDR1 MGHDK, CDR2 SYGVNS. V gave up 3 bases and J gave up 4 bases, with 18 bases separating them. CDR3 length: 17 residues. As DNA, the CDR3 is TGTGCCAGCAGTGATTGGTTCGGGGTTGAAGGCACCGGGGAGCTGTTTTTT. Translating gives CASSDWFGVEGTGELFF.

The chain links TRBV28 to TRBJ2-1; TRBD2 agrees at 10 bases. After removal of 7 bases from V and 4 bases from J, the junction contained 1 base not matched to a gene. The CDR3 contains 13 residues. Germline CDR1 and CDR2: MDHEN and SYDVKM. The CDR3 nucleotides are TGTGCCAGCACACTAGCGGGGTACAATGAGCAGTTCTTC. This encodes CASTLAGYNEQFF.

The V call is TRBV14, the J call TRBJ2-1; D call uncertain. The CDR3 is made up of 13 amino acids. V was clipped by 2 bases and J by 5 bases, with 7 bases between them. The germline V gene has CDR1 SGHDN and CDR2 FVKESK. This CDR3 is CASSQSENNEQFF. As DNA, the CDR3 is TGTGCCAGCAGCCAAAGCGAAAACAATGAGCAGTTCTTC.

The CDR3 protein is CAWGGGGANIQYF. CDR3 DNA sequence: TGTGCCTGGGGGGGAGGGGGGGCCAACATTCAGTACTTC. The rearrangement links TRBV30 to TRBJ2-4; possible D gene TRBD2, 7 bases. The ends were cut back, 5 bases at V and 7 bases at J, with 15 bases in the middle. CDR1 is GTSNPN and CDR2 is SVGIG in the germline V gene (reference sequence). This CDR3 has 13 residues.

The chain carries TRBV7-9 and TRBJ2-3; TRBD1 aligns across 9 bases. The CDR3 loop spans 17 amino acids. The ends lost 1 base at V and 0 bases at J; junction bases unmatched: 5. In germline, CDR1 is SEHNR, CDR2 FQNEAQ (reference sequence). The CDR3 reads CASSLGTGATSTDTQYF. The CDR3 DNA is TGTGCCAGCAGCTTAGGGACAGGGGCGACTAGCACAGATACGCAGTATTTT.

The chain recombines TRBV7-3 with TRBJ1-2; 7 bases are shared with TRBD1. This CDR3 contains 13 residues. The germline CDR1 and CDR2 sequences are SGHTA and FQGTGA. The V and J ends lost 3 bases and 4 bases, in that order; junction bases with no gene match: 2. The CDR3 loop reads CASSFTGAYGYTF. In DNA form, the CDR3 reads TGTGCCAGCAGCTTCACAGGGGCCTATGGCTACACCTTC. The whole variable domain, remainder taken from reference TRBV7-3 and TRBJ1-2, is GAGVSQTPSNKVTEKGKYVELRCDPISGHTALYWYRQSLGQGPEFLIYFQGTGAADDSGLPNDRFFAVRPEGSVSTLKIQRTERGDSAVYLCASSFTGAYGYTFGSGTRLTVV.

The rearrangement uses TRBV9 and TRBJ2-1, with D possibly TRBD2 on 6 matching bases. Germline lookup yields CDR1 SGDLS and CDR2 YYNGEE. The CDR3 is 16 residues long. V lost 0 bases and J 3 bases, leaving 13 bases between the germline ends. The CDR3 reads CASSVDKRAVYNEQFF. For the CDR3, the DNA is TGTGCCAGCAGCGTAGATAAGCGGGCAGTCTACAATGAGCAGTTCTTC.